This TCR beta chain was documented in a study of blood T cell repertoires in COVID-19. TCRdb's table, derived via immunoSEQ multiplex PCR, lists solely in-frame clones and lacks some. The sample holds approximately 260,000 clones, around 80% seen once. The CDR3 is made up of 16 amino acids. Trimming pared 2 bases from V and 7 bases from J, leaving 16 bases between. The gene calls are TRBV5-3 and TRBJ1-6; tentative D call: TRBD1 (5 bases). TRBV5-3 is recorded as an ORF, its role being uncertain. The sample taken for sequencing was PBMCs or T cells enriched from blood (not recorded which). The sequence derives from a man aged 25-45 years with acute COVID-19. The DNA of the CDR3 is TGTGCCAGAAGCTTAGGGGTCCTCGTGCGAAATTCACCCCTCCACTTT. Translation gives CARSLGVLVRNSPLHF.